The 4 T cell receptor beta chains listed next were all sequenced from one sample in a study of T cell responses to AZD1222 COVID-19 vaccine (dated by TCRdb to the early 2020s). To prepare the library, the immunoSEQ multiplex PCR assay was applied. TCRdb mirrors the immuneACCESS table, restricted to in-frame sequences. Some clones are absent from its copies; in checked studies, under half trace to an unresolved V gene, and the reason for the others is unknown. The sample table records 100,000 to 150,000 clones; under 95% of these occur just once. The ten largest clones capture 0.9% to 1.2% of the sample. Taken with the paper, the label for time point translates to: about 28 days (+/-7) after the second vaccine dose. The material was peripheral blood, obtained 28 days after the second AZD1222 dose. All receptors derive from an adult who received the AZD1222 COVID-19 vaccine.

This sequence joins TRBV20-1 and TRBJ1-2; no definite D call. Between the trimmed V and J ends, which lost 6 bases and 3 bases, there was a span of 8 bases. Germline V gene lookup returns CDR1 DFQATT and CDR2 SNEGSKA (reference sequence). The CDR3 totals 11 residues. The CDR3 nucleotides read TGCAGTGCAGGGAACGACTATGGCTACACCTTC. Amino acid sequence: CSAGNDYGYTF.

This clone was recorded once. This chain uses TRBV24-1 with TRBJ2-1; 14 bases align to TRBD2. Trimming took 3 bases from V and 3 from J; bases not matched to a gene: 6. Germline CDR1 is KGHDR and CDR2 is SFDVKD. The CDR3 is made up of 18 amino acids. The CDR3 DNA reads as TGTGCCACCAGTGATCCGGGACTAGCGGGAGTGGACTACAATGAGCAGTTCTTC. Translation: CATSDPGLAGVDYNEQFF.

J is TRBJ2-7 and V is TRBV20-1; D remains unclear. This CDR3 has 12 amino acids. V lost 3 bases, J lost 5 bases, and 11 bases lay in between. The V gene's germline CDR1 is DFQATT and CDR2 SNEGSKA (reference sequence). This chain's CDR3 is CSASIGKDEQYF. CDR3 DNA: TGCAGTGCTAGTATCGGAAAGGACGAGCAGTACTTC.

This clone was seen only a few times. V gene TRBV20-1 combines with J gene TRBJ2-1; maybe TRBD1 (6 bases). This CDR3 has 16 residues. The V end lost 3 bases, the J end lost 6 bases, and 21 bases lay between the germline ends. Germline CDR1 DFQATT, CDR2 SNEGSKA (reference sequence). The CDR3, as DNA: TGCAGTGCTAGTTCCACACAGGGTCAAAGAGGCAATGAGCAGTTCTTC. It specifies CSASSTQGQRGNEQFF.